The sequence of this TCR beta chain was determined in a study of blood T cell repertoires in COVID-19. Background on the study: Specimens from acute and convalescent COVID-19 originated in the United States, Italy and Spain.

The CDR3 spans 15 residues. V lost 1 base to trimming and J lost 7 bases; unmatched junction nucleotides: 5. Germline V lookup: CDR1 GTSNPN, CDR2 SVGIG (reference sequence). Per the authors' pipeline: Nucleated cell number was recorded as an estimate derived from reference gene primer amplification. Sequencing used immunoSEQ multiplex PCR; TCRdb keeps in-frame clones, though not all of them. D and trimming come from the DNA, and the V and J calls and clone size come from that table. Among around 120,000 clones, approximately 90% were seen once, and the ten largest hold 7.7%. The chain employs TRBV30 and TRBJ2-2; 11 nucleotides agree with TRBD2. The receptor was derived from a human donor in a cohort sampled during active COVID-19. Sequencing was carried out using peripheral blood. CDR3 in DNA: TGTGCCTGGAGTGGTAGCGGGGGGGCGCGCGGGGAGCTGTTTTTT. It yields the protein CAWSGSGGARGELFF.